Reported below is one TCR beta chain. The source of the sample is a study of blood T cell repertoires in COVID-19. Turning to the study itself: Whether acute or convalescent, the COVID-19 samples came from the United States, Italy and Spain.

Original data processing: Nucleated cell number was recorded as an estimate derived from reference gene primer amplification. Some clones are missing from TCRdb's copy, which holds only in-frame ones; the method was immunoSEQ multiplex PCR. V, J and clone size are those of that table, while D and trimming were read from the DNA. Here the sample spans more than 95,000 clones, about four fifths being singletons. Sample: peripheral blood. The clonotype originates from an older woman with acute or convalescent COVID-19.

The CDR3 reads CASSFDRESTNEKLFF. The CDR3 nucleotides read TGTGCCAGCAGCTTTGACAGGGAGTCAACTAATGAAAAACTGTTTTTT. The V gene is TRBV7-9, the J gene TRBJ1-4; 7 bases map to TRBD1. The CDR3 consists of 16 residues. The V gene end was trimmed by 3 bases and the J gene end by 0 bases; junction bases not matched to a gene: 4. Germline assignment: CDR1 SEHNR and CDR2 FQNEAQ (reference sequence).